These T cell receptor beta chains were read from a single sample in a study of cytomegalovirus exposure and HLA in healthy donors. Only in-frame clones appear in the TCRdb table, and some are missing; sequencing was by immunoSEQ multiplex PCR. The repertoire holds 120,000 or so clones, with 89% as singletons. The material sequenced was PBMCs. Receptor source: a young woman in good health and CMV-seronegative. Each CDR3 is given with its conserved first and last residue. For some rows the clone size is stated as once, few or many, or as a class when expanded; others skip it.

length	J	size	V	CDR3
17	TRBJ2-2	-	TRBV5-1	CASSLRGSGVNTGELFF
13	TRBJ1-2	-	TRBV5-1	CASSFGQGNGYTF
15	TRBJ2-7	-	TRBV15	CATSRSDSSSYEQYF
14	TRBJ1-5	-	TRBV2	CASSGTAENQPQHF
16	TRBJ2-1	-	TRBV11-3	CASSLAGRGLLNEQFF
14	TRBJ1-6	once	TRBV19	CASSFEGRDSPLHF
12	TRBJ1-5	-	TRBV27	CASGTLNQPQHF
15	TRBJ1-2	few	TRBV7-9	CASSLRTTGNYGYTF
13	TRBJ1-1	-	TRBV12-5	CASGFETETEAFF
18	TRBJ2-3	-	TRBV28	CASSLIAGGPVGTDTQYF
15	TRBJ2-2	once	TRBV5-1	CASSPISGATGELFF
18	TRBJ2-6	-	TRBV15	CATSKTGQAYSGANVLTF
15	TRBJ2-1	few	TRBV5-1	CASWGGAGINNEQFF
15	TRBJ1-1	-	TRBV6-4	CASSEGTGINTEAFF